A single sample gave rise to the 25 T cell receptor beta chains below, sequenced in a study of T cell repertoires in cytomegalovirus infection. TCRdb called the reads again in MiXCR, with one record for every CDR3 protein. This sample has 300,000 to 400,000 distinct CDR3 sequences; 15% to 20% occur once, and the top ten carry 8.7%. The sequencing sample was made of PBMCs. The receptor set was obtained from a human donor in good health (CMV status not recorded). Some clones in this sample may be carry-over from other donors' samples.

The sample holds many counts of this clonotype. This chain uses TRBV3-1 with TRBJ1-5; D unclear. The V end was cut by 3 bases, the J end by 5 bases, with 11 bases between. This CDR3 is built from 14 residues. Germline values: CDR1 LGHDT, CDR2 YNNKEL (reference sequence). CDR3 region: CASSQGGFHQPQHF. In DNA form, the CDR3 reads TGTGCCAGCAGCCAGGGAGGATTCCATCAGCCCCAGCATTTT.

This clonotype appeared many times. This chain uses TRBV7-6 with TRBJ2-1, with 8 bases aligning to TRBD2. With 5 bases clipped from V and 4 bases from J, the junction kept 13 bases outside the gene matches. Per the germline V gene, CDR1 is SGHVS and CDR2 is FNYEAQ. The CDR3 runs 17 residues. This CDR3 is CASSLRVAGYGYNEQFF. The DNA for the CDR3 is TGTGCCAGCAGCCTCCGGGTAGCGGGATATGGGTACAATGAGCAGTTCTTC.

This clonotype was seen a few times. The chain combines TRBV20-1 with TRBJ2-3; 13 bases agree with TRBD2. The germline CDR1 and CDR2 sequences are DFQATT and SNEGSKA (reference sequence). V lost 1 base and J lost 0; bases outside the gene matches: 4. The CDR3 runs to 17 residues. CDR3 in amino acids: CSARGGLAGPSTDTQYF. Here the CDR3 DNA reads TGCAGTGCTAGAGGGGGACTAGCGGGGCCTAGCACAGATACGCAGTATTTT.

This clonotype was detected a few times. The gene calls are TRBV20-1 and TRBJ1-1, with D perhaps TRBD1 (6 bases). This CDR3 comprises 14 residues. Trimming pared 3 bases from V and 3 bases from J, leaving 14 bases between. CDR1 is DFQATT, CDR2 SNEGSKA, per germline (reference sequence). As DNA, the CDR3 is TGCAGTGCTAGTGCAGGGGCTGCGGACACTGAAGCTTTCTTT. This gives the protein CSASAGAADTEAFF.

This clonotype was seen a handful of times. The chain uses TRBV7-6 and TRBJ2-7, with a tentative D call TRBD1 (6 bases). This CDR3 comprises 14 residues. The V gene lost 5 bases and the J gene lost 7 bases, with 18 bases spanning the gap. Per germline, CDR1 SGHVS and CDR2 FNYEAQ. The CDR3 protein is CASSPRQDLMEQYF. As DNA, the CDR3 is TGTGCCAGCAGCCCCCGACAGGACCTGATGGAGCAGTACTTC.

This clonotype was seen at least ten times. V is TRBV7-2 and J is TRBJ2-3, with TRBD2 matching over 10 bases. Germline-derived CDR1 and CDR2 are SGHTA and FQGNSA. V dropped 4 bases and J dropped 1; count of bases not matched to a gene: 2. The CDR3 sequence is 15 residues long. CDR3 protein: CASSSSGGGTDTQYF. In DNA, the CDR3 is TGTGCCAGCAGCTCAAGCGGGGGGGGCACAGATACGCAGTATTTT.

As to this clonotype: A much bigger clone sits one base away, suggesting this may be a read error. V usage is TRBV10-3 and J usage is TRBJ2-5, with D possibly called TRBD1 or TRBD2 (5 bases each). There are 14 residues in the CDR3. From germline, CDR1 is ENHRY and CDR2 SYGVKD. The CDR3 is CAITDGGAQETRYF. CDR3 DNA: TGTGCCATCACCGATGGGGGAGCACAAGAGACCCGGTACTTC.

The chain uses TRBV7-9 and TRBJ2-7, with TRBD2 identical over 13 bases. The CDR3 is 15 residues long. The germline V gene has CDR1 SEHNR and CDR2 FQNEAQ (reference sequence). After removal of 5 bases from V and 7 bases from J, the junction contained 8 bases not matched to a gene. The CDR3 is CASSHRTSGSREQYF. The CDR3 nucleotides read TGTGCCAGCAGCCACCGGACTAGCGGGAGCCGAGAGCAGTACTTC.

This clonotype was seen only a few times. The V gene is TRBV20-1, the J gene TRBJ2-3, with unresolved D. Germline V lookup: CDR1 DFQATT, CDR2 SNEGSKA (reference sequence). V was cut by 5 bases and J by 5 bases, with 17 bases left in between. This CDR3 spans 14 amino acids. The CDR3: CSASTFQLVDTQYF. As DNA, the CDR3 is TGCAGTGCTTCTACATTTCAGTTGGTAGATACGCAGTATTTT.

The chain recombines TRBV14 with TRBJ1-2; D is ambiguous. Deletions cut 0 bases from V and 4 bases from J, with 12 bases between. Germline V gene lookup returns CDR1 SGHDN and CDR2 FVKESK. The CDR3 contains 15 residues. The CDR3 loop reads CASSQEEWMPYGYTF. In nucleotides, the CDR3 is TGTGCCAGCAGCCAAGAGGAATGGATGCCCTATGGCTACACCTTC.

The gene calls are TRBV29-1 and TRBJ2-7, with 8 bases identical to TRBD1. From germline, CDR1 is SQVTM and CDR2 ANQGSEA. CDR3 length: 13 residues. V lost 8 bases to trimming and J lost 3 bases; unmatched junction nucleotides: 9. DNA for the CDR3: TGCAGCTATCGACAGGGGCCCGGCTACGAGCAGTACTTC. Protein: CSYRQGPGYEQYF.

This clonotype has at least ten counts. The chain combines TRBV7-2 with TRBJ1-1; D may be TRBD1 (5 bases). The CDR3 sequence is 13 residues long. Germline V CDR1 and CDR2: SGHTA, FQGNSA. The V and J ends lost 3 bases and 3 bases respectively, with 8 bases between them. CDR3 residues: CASSLSRDTEAFF. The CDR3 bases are TGTGCCAGCAGCTTGTCCAGGGACACTGAAGCTTTCTTT.

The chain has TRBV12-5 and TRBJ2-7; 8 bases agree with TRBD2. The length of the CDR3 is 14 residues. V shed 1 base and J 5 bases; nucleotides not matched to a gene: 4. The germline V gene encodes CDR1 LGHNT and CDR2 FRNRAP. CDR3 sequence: CASGLDGLAHEQYF. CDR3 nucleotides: TGTGCTAGTGGTTTGGACGGACTAGCCCACGAGCAGTACTTC.

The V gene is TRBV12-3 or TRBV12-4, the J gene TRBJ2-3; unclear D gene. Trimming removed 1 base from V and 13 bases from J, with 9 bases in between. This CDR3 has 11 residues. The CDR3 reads CASSLGPTEYF. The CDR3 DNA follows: TGTGCCAGCAGTTTAGGGCCCACAGAGTATTTT.

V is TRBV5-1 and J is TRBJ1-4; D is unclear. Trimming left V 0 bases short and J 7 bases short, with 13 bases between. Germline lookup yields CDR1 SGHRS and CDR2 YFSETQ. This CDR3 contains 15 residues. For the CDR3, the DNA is TGCGCCAGCAGCTTGGCCGGAAGGTCTGGTGAAAAACTGTTTTTT. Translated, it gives CASSLAGRSGEKLFF. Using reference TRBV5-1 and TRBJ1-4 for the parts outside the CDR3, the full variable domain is KAGVTQTPRYLIKTRGQQVTLSCSPISGHRSVSWYQQTPGQGLQFLFEYFSETQRNKGNFPGRFSGRQFSNSRSEMNVSTLELGDSALYLCASSLAGRSGEKLFFGSGTQLSVL.

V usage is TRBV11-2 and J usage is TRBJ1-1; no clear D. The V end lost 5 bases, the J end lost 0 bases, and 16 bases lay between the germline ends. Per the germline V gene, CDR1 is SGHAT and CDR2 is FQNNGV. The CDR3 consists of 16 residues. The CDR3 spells CASSPPTLSMNTEAFF. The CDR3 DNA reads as TGTGCCAGCAGCCCCCCCACCCTCTCCATGAACACTGAAGCTTTCTTT.

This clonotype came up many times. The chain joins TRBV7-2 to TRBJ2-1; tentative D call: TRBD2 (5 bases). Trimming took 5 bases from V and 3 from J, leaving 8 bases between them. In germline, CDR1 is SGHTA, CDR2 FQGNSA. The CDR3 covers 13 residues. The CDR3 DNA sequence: TGTGCCAGCAGCCTCGGGGACTACAATGAGCAGTTCTTC. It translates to CASSLGDYNEQFF. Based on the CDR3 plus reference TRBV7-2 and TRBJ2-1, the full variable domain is GAGVSQSPSNKVTEKGKDVELRCDPISGHTALYWYRQSLGQGLEFLIYFQGNSAPDKSGLPSDRFSAERTGGSVSTLTIQRTQQEDSAVYLCASSLGDYNEQFFGPGTRLTVL.

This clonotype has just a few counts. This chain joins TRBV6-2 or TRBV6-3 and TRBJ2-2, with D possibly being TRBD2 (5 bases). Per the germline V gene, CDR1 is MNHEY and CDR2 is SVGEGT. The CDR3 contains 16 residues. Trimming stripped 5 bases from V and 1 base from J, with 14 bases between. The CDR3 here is CASSPGGAENTGELFF. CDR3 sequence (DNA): TGTGCCAGCAGTCCCGGAGGAGCGGAGAACACCGGGGAGCTGTTTTTT.

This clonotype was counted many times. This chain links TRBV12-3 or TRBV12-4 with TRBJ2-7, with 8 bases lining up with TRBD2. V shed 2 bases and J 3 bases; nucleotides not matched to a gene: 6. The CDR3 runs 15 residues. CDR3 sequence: CASSLTPGTSYEQYF. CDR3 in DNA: TGTGCCAGCAGTTTAACCCCGGGGACTAGCTACGAGCAGTACTTC.

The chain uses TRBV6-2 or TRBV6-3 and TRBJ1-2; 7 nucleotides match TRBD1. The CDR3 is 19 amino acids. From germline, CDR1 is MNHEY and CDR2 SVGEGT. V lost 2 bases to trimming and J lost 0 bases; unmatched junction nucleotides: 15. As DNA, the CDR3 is TGTGCCAGCAGTTACAAGGCTCTACCGGGACAGAGAACTAACTATGGCTACACCTTC. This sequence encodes CASSYKALPGQRTNYGYTF.

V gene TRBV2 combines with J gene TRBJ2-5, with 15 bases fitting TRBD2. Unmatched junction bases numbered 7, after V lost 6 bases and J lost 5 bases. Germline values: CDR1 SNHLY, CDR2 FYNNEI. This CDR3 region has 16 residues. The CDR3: CASSRGLAGGVETQYF. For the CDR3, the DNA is TGTGCCAGCAGCCGAGGACTAGCGGGAGGGGTGGAGACCCAGTACTTC. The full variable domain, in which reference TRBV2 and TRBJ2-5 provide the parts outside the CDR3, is EPEVTQTPSHQVTQMGQEVILRCVPISNHLYFYWYRQILGQKVEFLVSFYNNEISEKSEIFDDQFSVERPDGSNFTLKIRSTKLEDSAMYFCASSRGLAGGVETQYFGPGTRLLVL.

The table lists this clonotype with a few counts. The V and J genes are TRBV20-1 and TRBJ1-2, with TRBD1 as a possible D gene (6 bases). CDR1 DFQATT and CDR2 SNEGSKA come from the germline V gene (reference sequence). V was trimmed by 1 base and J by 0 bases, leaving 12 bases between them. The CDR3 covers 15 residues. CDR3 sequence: CSARAARQANYGYTF. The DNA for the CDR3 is TGCAGTGCTAGAGCCGCGAGACAGGCTAACTATGGCTACACCTTC.

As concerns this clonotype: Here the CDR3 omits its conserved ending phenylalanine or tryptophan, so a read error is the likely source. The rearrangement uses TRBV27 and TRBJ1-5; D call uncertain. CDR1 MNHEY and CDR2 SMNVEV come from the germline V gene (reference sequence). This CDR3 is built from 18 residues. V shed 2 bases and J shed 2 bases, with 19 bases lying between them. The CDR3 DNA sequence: TGTGCCAGCAGTTTACCCCGCCGCTCTCTCTCGGGCAATCAGCCCCAGCATTCT. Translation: CASSLPRRSLSGNQPQHS.

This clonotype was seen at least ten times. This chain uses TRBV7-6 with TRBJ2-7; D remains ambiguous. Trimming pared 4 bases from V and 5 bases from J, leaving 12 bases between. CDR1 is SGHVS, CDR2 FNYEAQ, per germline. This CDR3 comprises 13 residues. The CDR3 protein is CASSSNAVNEQYV. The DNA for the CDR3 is TGTGCCAGCAGCTCCAATGCGGTCAACGAGCAGTACGTC.

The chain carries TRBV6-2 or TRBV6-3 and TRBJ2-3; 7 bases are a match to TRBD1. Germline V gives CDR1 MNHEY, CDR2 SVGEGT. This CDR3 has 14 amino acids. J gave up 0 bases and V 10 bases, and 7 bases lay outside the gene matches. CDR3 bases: TGTGCCACCCAGACAGGGCCTAGCACAGATACGCAGTATTTT. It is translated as CATQTGPSTDTQYF.